This T cell receptor (beta chain) is drawn from a study of T cells after yellow fever vaccination. Overall study: The fractions with low cell numbers were processed using SMART-Seq v4 Ultra Low Input. Whole-study findings and limits: From the bulk population, abundant clonotypes could contaminate and appear within FACS-sorted repertoires. Faster peaking, at day 5 versus 15, marked a secondary response that was weaker.

Germline values: CDR1 SGHNT, CDR2 YYREEE (reference sequence). Trimming left V 0 bases short and J 4 bases short, with 12 bases between. The CDR3 runs to 15 residues. Synthesis of TCR cDNA relied on 5'RACE template switching, which attached a universal primer site and UMIs. TCRdb used MiXCR to reprocess the 5' RACE reads, holding one entry per CDR3 protein. The sample yields 68,000 or so distinct CDR3 sequences, approximately 7.4% seen once. This clonotype occurred a few times. Its antigen is still unknown. The rearrangement joins TRBV5-4 to TRBJ2-3; D perhaps matches TRBD1 (6 bases). The receptor was derived from a man aged 25 to 40 who received the YFV17D yellow fever vaccine. Source: CD8+ T cells sorted from PBMCs, taken 15 days after the yellow fever booster vaccination. The chain's CDR3 is CASSLVQGFADTQYF. CDR3 coding DNA: TGTGCCAGCAGCTTGGTACAGGGCTTCGCAGATACGCAGTATTTT.